Here is one TCR beta chain with its context. These data originate in a study of cytotoxic CD8 clonotypes in ibrutinib-treated CLL. This CDR3 has 17 amino acids. The ends were cut back, 0 bases at V and 11 bases at J, with 22 bases in the middle. CDR1 and CDR2 (germline): KGHSH, LQKENI. Using immunoSEQ multiplex PCR, the repertoire was profiled, and TCRdb retains in-frame clones only, with some absent. The repertoire has 30,000 or so clones, approximately 80% of them found once; the top ten carry 51%. The sequencing used PBMCs, collected after 36 months of ibrutinib treatment. This chain connects TRBV18 to TRBJ1-4; tentatively, D is TRBD1 (5 bases). The source is a human donor with chronic lymphocytic leukemia. CDR3 bases: TGTGCCAGCTCACCACCGAGAGGCGTGGACAATTGGCCGAAACTGTTTTTT. It specifies CASSPPRGVDNWPKLFF.